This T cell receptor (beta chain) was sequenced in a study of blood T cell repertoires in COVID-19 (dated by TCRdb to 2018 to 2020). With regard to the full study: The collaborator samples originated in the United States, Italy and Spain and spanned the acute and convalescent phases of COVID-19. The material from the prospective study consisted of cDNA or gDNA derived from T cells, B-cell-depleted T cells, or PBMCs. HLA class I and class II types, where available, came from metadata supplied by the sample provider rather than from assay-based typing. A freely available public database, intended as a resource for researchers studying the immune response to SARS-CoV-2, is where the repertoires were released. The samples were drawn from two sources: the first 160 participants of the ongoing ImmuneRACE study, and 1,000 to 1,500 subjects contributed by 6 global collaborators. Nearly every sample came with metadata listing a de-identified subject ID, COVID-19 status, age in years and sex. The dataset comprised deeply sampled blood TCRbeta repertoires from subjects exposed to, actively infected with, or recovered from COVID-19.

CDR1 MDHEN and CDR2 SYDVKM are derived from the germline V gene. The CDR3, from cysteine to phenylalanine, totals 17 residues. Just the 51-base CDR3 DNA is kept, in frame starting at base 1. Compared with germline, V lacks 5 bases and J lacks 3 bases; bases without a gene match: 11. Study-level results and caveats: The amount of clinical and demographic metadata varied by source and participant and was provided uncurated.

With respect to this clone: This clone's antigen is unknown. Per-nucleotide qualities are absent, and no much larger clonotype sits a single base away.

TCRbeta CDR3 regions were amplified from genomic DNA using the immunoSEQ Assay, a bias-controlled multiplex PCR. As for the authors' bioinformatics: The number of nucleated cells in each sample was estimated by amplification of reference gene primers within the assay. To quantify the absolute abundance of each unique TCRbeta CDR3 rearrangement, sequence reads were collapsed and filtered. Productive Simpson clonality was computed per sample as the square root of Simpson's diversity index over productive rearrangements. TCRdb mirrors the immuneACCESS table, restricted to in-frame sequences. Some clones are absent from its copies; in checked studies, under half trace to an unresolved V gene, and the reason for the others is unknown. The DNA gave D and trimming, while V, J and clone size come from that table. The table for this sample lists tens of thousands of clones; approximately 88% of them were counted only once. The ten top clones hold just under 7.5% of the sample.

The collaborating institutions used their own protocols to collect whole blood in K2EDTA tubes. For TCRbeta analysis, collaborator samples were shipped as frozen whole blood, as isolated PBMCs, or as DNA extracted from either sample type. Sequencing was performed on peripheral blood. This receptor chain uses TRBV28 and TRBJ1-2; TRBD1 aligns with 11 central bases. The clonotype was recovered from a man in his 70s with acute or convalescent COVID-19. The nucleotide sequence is TGTGCCAGCAGTCTCAGACCCGGACAGGGGGCTTACTATGGCTACACCTTC. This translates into CASSLRPGQGAYYGYTF.